The text below deals with one T cell receptor beta chain. It lacks a known antigen. There are no base qualities to consult, and no much larger clone falls within one base. At one collaborating source in Seattle, patients were enrolled during active infection and were followed longitudinally through the course of disease. Whole blood was collected in K2EDTA tubes by collaborating institutions according to the institutions' own protocols. For TCRbeta analysis, collaborators shipped samples as frozen whole blood, isolated PBMCs, or DNA extracted from either of those sample types. TCRbeta CDR3 regions were amplified from genomic DNA using the immunoSEQ Assay, a bias-controlled multiplex PCR. The authors' pipeline ran thus. The number of nucleated cells in each sample was estimated from the amplification of reference gene primers within the assay. Sequence reads were collapsed and filtered to measure the absolute abundance of every unique TCRbeta CDR3 rearrangement. Productive Simpson clonality was computed per sample as the square root of Simpson's diversity index over productive rearrangements. The immuneACCESS repertoire file appears here via TCRdb, limited to in-frame rearrangements. These files lack a portion of the clones; in checked studies, under half of the deficit traces to unresolved V genes, and the cause of the others is not known. V, J and clone size are taken as reported in that table, and D and trimming were inferred from the DNA itself. Within this sample are approximately 150,000 clones, with around 85% of them counted one time only. Of the sample, 6.5% to 9% is held by the ten largest clones.

This sample was taken from a study of blood T cell repertoires in COVID-19 (dated by TCRdb to about 2020). For the wider study: Samples covering the acute and convalescent phases of COVID-19 were provided by collaborators in the United States, Italy and Spain. HLA class I and class II types, where available, came from metadata supplied by the sample provider rather than from assay-based typing. Deeply sampled blood TCRbeta repertoires from subjects exposed to, actively infected with, or recovered from COVID-19 were included in the dataset. The material from the prospective study consisted of cDNA or gDNA derived from T cells, B-cell-depleted T cells, or PBMCs. A de-identified subject ID, COVID-19 status, age in years and sex were almost always included in the sample metadata. The repertoires were released in a freely available public database meant as a resource for research on the immune response to SARS-CoV-2. Samples were obtained from the ongoing ImmuneRACE study (first 160 participants) and from about 1,300 subjects provided by 6 global collaborators. The full study reports these points: Clinical and demographic metadata were provided uncurated, with the amount varying by source and participant.

The source is a woman aged 80 or over with COVID-19, enrolled during active disease. Sequencing used peripheral blood.

The DNA sequence reads TGTGCCAGCAGCTGGGAATGGGACTTCCAGAATGGCTACACCTTC. It translates to CASSWEWDFQNGYTF. The chain is made from TRBV5-5 and TRBJ1-2, with TRBD1 as a weak D call on 5 bases. V and J are truncated by 3 bases and 6 bases respectively, leaving an intervening sequence of 18 bases. From cysteine to phenylalanine, the CDR3 is 15 amino acids long. The read is trimmed to its CDR3 DNA, 45 bases read in frame from base 1. CDR1 is given as SGHKS and CDR2 as YYEKEE, both from the germline V gene (reference sequence).